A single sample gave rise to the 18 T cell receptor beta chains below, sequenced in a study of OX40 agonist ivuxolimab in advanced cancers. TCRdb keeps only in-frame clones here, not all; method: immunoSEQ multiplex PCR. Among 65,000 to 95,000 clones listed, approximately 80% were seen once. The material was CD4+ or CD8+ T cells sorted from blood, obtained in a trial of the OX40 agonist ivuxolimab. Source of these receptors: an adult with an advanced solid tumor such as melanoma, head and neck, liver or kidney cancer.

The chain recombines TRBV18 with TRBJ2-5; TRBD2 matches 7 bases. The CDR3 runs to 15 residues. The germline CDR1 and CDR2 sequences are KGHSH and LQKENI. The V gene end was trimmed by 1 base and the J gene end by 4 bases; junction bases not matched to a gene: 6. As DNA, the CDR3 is TGTGCCAGCTCACCACGGAGGGGCGGGGGAGAGACCCAGTACTTC. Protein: CASSPRRGGGETQYF.

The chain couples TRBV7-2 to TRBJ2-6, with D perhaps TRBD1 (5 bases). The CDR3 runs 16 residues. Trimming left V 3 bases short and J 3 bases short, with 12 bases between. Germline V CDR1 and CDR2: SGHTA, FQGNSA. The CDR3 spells CASSLEFRGGANVLTF. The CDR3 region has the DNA TGTGCCAGCAGCTTGGAGTTTAGGGGTGGGGCCAACGTCCTGACTTTC.

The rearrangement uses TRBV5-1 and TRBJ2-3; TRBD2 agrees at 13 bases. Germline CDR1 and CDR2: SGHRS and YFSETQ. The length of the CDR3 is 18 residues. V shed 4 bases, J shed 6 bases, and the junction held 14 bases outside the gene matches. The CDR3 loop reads CASSGRTSGGKLRDTQYF. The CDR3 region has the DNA TGCGCCAGCAGCGGCCGGACTAGCGGGGGCAAGTTGAGGGATACGCAGTATTTT.

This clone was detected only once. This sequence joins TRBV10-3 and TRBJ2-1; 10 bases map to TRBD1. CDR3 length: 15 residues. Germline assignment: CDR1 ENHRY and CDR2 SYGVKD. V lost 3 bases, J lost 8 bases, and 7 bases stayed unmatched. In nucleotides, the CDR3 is TGTGCCATCAGTGAAGGGACAGGGGCTGGCGATGAGCAGTTCTTC. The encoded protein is CAISEGTGAGDEQFF.

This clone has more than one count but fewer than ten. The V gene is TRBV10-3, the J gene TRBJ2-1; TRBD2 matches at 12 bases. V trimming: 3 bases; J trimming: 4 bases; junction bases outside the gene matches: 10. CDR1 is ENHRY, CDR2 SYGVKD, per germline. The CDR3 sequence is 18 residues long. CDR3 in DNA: TGTGCCATCAGTGACGGGACTAGCGGGTCGGCCCCTTACAATGAGCAGTTCTTC. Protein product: CAISDGTSGSAPYNEQFF.

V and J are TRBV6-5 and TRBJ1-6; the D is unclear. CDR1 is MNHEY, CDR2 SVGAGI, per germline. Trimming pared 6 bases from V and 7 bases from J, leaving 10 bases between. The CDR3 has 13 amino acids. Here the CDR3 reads CASRIDWNSPLHF. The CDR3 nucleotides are TGTGCCAGCAGGATCGACTGGAATTCACCCCTCCACTTT.

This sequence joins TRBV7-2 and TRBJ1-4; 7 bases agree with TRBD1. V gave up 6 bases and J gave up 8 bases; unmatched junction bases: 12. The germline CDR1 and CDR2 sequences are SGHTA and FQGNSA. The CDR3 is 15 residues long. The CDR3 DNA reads TGTGCCAGCAGTCGTCTACAGGGGCCGGGGGAAAAACTGTTTTTT. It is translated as CASSRLQGPGEKLFF.

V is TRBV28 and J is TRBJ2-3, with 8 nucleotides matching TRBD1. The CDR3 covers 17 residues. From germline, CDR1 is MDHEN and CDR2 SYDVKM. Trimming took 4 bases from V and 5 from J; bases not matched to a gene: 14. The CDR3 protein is CASSSDGRGRGGDTQYF. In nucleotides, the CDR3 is TGTGCCAGCAGTTCGGACGGCAGGGGGCGGGGTGGAGATACGCAGTATTTT.

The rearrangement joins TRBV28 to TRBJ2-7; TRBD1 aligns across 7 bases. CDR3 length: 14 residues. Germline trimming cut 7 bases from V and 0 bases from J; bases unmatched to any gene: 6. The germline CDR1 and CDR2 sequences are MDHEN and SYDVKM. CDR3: CASTRGDSSYEQYF. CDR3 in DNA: TGTGCCAGCACCCGAGGGGACAGCTCCTACGAGCAGTACTTC.

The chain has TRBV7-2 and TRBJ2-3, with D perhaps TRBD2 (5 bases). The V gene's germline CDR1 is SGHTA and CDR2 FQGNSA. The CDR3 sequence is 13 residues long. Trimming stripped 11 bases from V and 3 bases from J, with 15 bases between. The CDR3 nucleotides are TGTGCCCTCTTACGGGGTTCGACAGATACGCAGTATTTT. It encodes CALLRGSTDTQYF.

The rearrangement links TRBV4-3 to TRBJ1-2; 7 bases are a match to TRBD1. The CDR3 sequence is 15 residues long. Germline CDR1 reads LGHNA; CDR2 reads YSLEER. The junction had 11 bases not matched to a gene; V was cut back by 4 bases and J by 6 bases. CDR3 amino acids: CASSPQTGLSHGYTF. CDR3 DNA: TGCGCCAGCAGCCCCCAGACAGGGCTGAGCCATGGCTACACCTTC.

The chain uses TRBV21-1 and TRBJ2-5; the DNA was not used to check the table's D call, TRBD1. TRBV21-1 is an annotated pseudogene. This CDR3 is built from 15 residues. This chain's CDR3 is CASTQTGAYQETQYF. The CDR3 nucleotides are TGTGCCAGCACCCAGACAGGGGCGTACCAAGAGACCCAGTACTTC.

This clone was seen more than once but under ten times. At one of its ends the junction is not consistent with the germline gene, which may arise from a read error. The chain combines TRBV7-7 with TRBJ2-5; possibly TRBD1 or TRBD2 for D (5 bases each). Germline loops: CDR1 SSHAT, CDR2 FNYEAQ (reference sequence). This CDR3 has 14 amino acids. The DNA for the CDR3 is TGTGCTAGCAGCTGGGGCGGGTCCCAAGAGACCCAGTACTTC. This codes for CASSWGGSQETQYF.

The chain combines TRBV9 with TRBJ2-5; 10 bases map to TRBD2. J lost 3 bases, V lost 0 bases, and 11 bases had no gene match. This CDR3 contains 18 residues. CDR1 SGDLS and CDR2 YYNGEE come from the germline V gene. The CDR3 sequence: CASSVGTSGALGEETQYF. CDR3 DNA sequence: TGTGCCAGCAGCGTAGGAACTAGCGGGGCCCTGGGGGAAGAGACCCAGTACTTC.

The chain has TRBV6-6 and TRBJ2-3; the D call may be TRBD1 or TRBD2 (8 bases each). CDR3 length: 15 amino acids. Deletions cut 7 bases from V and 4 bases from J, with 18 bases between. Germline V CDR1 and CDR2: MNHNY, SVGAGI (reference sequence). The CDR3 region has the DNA TGTGCCAGCAAGGAGCGGGGGACAGGCGCAGATACGCAGTATTTT. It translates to CASKERGTGADTQYF.

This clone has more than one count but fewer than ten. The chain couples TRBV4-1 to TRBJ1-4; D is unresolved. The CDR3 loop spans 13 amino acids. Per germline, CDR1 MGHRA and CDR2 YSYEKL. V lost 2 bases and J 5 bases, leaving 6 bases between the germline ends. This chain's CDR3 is CASSQLRNEKLFF. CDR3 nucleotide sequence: TGCGCCAGCAGCCAACTACGGAATGAAAAACTGTTTTTT.

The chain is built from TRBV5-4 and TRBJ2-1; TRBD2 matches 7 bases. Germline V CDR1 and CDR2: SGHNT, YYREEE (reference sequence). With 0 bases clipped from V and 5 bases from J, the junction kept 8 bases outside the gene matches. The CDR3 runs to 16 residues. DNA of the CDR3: TGTGCCAGCAGCTTGGCCCTGCGGGGGAGGAACAATGAGCAGTTCTTC. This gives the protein CASSLALRGRNNEQFF.

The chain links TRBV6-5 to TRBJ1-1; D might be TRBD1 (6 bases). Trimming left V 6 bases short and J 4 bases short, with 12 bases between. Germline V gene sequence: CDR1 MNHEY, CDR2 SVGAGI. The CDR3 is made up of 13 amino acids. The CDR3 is CASREGGFTEAFF. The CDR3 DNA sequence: TGTGCCAGCAGGGAAGGGGGATTCACTGAAGCTTTCTTT.